A single sample is the source of the 13 T cell receptor beta chains below, sequenced in a study of blood T cell repertoires in COVID-19. The data were produced by immunoSEQ multiplex PCR, yet TCRdb's version contains in-frame clones alone and is incomplete. The sample contains roughly 110,000 clones, roughly 83% of which appear only once. Sequencing was performed on peripheral blood. The receptor set was obtained from an older woman with acute or convalescent COVID-19.

The rearrangement joins TRBV29-1 to TRBJ2-1; D call uncertain. CDR1 SQVTM and CDR2 ANQGSEA come from the germline V gene. Trimming cost V 3 bases and J 6 bases, with 9 bases left between them. The CDR3 is made up of 12 amino acids. CDR3 in amino acids: CSVEAQVNEQFF. The CDR3 nucleotides are TGCAGCGTTGAGGCACAAGTCAATGAGCAGTTCTTC.

This sequence joins TRBV7-2 and TRBJ2-5; 7 bases match TRBD2. Germline V CDR1 and CDR2: SGHTA, FQGNSA. This CDR3 is built from 14 residues. Trimming took 4 bases from V and 4 from J; bases not matched to a gene: 6. CDR3 protein: CASSYGSGVETQYF. CDR3 bases: TGTGCCAGCAGCTACGGGAGCGGGGTAGAGACCCAGTACTTC.

The chain recombines TRBV11-2 with TRBJ2-3, with a possible D match to TRBD2 (5 bases). Germline lookup yields CDR1 SGHAT and CDR2 FQNNGV. Between the trimmed V and J ends, which lost 2 bases and 3 bases, there was a span of 12 bases. The CDR3 has 15 residues. CDR3 DNA: TGTGCCAGCAGCTTAAACCCTTCGGGGACAGATACGCAGTATTTT. Protein: CASSLNPSGTDTQYF. Supplemented by reference TRBV11-2 and TRBJ2-3, the full variable domain reads EAGVAQSPRYKIIEKRQSVAFWCNPISGHATLYWYQQILGQGPKLLIQFQNNGVVDDSQLPKDRFSAERLKGVDSTLKIQPAKLEDSAVYLCASSLNPSGTDTQYFGPGTRLTVL.

This clone has a single count. The V call is TRBV7-2, the J call TRBJ1-1, with TRBD1 matching over 7 bases. With 6 bases clipped from V and 9 bases from J, the junction kept 16 bases outside the gene matches. CDR1 is SGHTA, CDR2 FQGNSA, per germline. This CDR3 has 15 residues. The CDR3 loop reads CASSPRGTAVLKAFF. DNA for the CDR3: TGTGCCAGCAGTCCCCGCGGGACAGCCGTATTAAAAGCTTTCTTT.

The rearrangement uses TRBV7-7 and TRBJ2-1, with TRBD1 identical over 11 bases. V was clipped by 5 bases and J by 7 bases; unmatched bases: 7. The CDR3 consists of 15 residues. The germline V gene encodes CDR1 SSHAT and CDR2 FNYEAQ (reference sequence). The CDR3 region has the DNA TGTGCCAGCAGCCGTGGACAGGGGGCTAATAATGAGCAGTTCTTC. Translation: CASSRGQGANNEQFF.

This clone was picked up a small number of times. The rearrangement uses TRBV2 and TRBJ2-1; D is possibly TRBD2 (6 bases). Germline CDR1 and CDR2: SNHLY and FYNNEI. This CDR3 has 15 residues. The V end was cut by 6 bases, the J end by 0 bases, with 12 bases between. Here the CDR3 reads CASRAGTPSYNEQFF. Written as DNA, the CDR3 is TGTGCCAGCAGAGCCGGGACTCCCTCCTACAATGAGCAGTTCTTC.

This clone is a singleton in its sample. The V and J genes are TRBV3-1 (or the pseudogene TRBV3-2) and TRBJ1-5, with 10 positions matching TRBD1. The CDR3 totals 17 residues. Per germline, CDR1 LGHDT and CDR2 YNNKEL (reference sequence). V trimming: 3 bases; J trimming: 11 bases; junction bases outside the gene matches: 16. CDR3 DNA: TGTGCCAGCAGCCAGTCGTCGGACAGGGGGATCAATAAGGCCCAGCATTTT. It is translated as CASSQSSDRGINKAQHF.

The chain employs TRBV19 and TRBJ1-1, with no clear D. Germline lookup yields CDR1 LNHDA and CDR2 SQIVND (reference sequence). The V gene lost 4 bases and the J gene lost 5 bases, with 11 bases spanning the gap. The CDR3 covers 13 residues. The CDR3 DNA follows: TGTGCCAGTAGTAAAGGGAGTGGAACTGAAGCTTTCTTT. It specifies CASSKGSGTEAFF. Full variable domain (outside the CDR3, taken from reference TRBV19 and TRBJ1-1): DGGITQSPKYLFRKEGQNVTLSCEQNLNHDAMYWYRQDPGQGLRLIYYSQIVNDFQKGDIAEGYSVSREKKESFPLTVTSAQKNPTAFYLCASSKGSGTEAFFGQGTRLTVV.

The V gene is TRBV5-1, the J gene TRBJ2-5; 7 nucleotides line up with TRBD2. Germline assignment: CDR1 SGHRS and CDR2 YFSETQ. The CDR3 covers 16 residues. V lost 3 bases to trimming and J lost 5 bases; unmatched junction nucleotides: 13. The CDR3 is CASSSLGGGSEETQYF. Here the CDR3 DNA reads TGCGCCAGCAGCTCCCTAGGTGGCGGGAGTGAGGAGACCCAGTACTTC. Supplemented by reference TRBV5-1 and TRBJ2-5, the full variable domain reads KAGVTQTPRYLIKTRGQQVTLSCSPISGHRSVSWYQQTPGQGLQFLFEYFSETQRNKGNFPGRFSGRQFSNSRSEMNVSTLELGDSALYLCASSSLGGGSEETQYFGPGTRLLVL.

The chain uses TRBV5-1 and TRBJ2-2, with D possibly matching TRBD1 (6 bases). The germline V and J ends were trimmed by 9 bases and 3 bases, with 15 bases remaining between them. CDR1 is SGHRS and CDR2 is YFSETQ in the germline V gene. There are 14 residues in the CDR3. The DNA of the CDR3 is TGCGCCACCCGACGGACAGACGACACCGGGGAGCTGTTTTTT. It is translated as CATRRTDDTGELFF.

The V and J genes are TRBV28 and TRBJ1-1, with TRBD1 matching over 11 bases. V dropped 5 bases and J dropped 0; count of bases not matched to a gene: 5. Germline CDR1 and CDR2: MDHEN and SYDVKM. The CDR3 has 16 residues. The CDR3 coding sequence is TGTGCCAGCAGTCCGGACAGGGGGCTGGTGAACACTGAAGCTTTCTTT. Its translation: CASSPDRGLVNTEAFF.

The rearrangement joins TRBV27 to TRBJ2-1; no clear D. This CDR3 has 15 residues. Trimming shortened V by 5 bases and J by 0 bases, and 11 bases separated the two germline ends. CDR1 MNHEY and CDR2 SMNVEV come from the germline V gene (reference sequence). The CDR3 loop is CASSPTILSYNEQFF. The CDR3 region has the DNA TGTGCCAGCAGTCCAACTATTCTCTCCTACAATGAGCAGTTCTTC.

CDR3 in amino acids: CASTLLGADTQYF. CDR3 DNA sequence: TGTGCCAGCACTCTCCTCGGTGCAGATACGCAGTATTTT. The V and J genes are TRBV28 and TRBJ2-3; D uncertain. CDR1 is MDHEN, CDR2 SYDVKM, per germline. The CDR3 runs 13 residues. Trimming left V 7 bases short and J 4 bases short, with 12 bases between.